The following is a TCR beta chain sequence with its context. Its antigen has not been determined. Base qualities are not provided; no much larger clone lies one nucleotide away. Reading the label with the study, this specimen's time point is: about 28 days (+/-7) after the second vaccine dose. AZD1222 recipients given second doses at about 4 weeks or at about 12 weeks were pooled, since spike-specific TCR depth and breadth were not found to differ between the two schedules. Vaccinee samples came from UK trials COV001 and COV002, including a single-blind randomized controlled phase 2/3 trial of AZD1222 (ChAdOx1 nCoV-19) in healthy adults. For TCRbeta chain sequencing, PBMC samples were collected from trial participants at day 0 and at day 28 after the second dose. The CDR3 regions of human TCRbeta chains were analyzed by immunosequencing. From the authors' description of their analysis: Repertoire TCRs were matched against a reference library of SARS-CoV-2-specific TCRs generated with the MIRA antigen-specificity platform. Breadth was defined as the fraction of unique TCRs that were SARS-CoV-2-associated. Depth was defined as the fraction of total T cells that were SARS-CoV-2-associated. Using the MIRA data, each spike-specific TCR was mapped to the spike region that the TCR reacts to and placed in a CD4 or CD8 class. Log10-transformed breadth and depth values were compared by one-way ANOVA with Sidak's multiple comparisons tests. Here the immuneACCESS table is served through TCRdb, limited to in-frame sequences with V and J called. Missing clones are a known gap in these copies; in checked studies unresolved V genes cover under half, and the rest lacks a known reason. That table supplies the V and J calls and clone size; D and trimming were determined from the DNA. This sample is represented by over 85,000 clones; about 90% of them were singletons. The top ten hold more than 14% of the sample.

The CDR3 measures 14 amino acids from cysteine to phenylalanine. The only DNA kept is the CDR3, 42 bases in frame from the first base. CDR1 and CDR2, per the germline V gene (reference sequence), are SEHNR and FQNEAQ. Cut back by 4 bases and 4 bases, the V and J ends lie 13 bases apart. The data stem from a study of T cell responses to AZD1222 COVID-19 vaccine listed by TCRdb under 2021. For the study in its entirety: A total of 233 trial participants underwent TCR sequencing, of whom roughly 210 had received two doses of AZD1222 and approximately 26 had received two doses of the MenACWY control vaccine. Trial participants were enrolled into age subgroups of 18-55, 56-69 and 70-plus years, which contained about 160, 30 and 59 TCR-sequenced participants, respectively. The study at large found these results: Reportedly, almost half of the unique spike-specific TCRs recognized epitopes lying outside the regions that are mutated in the B.1.351 and B.1.1.7 variants. Because no samples from the day 14 peak response were available, repertoires could be characterized only after the peak T cell response. Conclusions about previously exposed vaccinees were limited because only 5 or 6 AZD1222 recipients were SARS-CoV-2 seropositive at baseline. The 56-69-year group was small, and its depth increase did not reach significance, likely because of low power. Participants were mostly white British, with more females than males. The authors suggested clonal diversity may have been underestimated. The vaccine-associated CD4 TCRs covered the entire spike protein, and the dominant responses fell in regions 160-218 and 743-854. Spike-specific TCR breadth and depth rose significantly after two AZD1222 doses compared with day 0 and with MenACWY recipients.

Here the chain combines TRBV7-9 and TRBJ2-5, with an unclear D gene assignment. The source was peripheral blood, collected 28 days after the second AZD1222 dose. The clonotype comes from an adult who received the AZD1222 COVID-19 vaccine. CDR3 loop: CASSSPDRRETQYF. The DNA is TGTGCCAGCAGCTCACCCGACCGGCGAGAGACCCAGTACTTC.